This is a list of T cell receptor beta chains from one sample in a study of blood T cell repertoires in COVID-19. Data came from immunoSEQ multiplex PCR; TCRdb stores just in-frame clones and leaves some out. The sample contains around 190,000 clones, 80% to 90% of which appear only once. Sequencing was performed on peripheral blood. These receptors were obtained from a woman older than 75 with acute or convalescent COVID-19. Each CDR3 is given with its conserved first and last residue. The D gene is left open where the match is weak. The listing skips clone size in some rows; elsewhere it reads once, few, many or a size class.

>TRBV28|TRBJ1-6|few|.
CASSLSALGSPLHF
TGTGCCAGCAGTTTGTCAGCGTTAGGATCACCCCTCCACTTT
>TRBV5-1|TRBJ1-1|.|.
CASSLALRTEAFF
TGCGCCAGCAGCTTGGCCTTGCGGACTGAAGCTTTCTTT
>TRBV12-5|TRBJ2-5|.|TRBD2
CASGLGKESGRVQETQYF
TGTGCTAGTGGCCTGGGGAAAGAGAGCGGGAGGGTGCAAGAGACCCAGTACTTC
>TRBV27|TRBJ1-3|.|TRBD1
CASRQGAFSGNTIYF
TGTGCCAGCAGACAGGGGGCCTTCTCTGGAAACACCATATATTTT
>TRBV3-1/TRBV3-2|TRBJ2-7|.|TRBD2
CASSQRTSGSYWQYF
TGTGCCAGCAGCCAGAGGACTAGCGGGAGCTACTGGCAGTACTTC
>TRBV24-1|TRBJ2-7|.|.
CATSPTNGLYYEQYF
TGTGCCACCAGTCCTACAAACGGACTCTACTACGAGCAGTACTTC
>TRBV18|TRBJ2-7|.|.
CASSPSGGRALYEQYF
TGTGCCAGCTCACCGAGTGGTGGCAGGGCGTTATACGAGCAGTACTTC
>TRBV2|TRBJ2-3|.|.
CASSDQRLGTDTQYF
TGTGCCAGCAGTGATCAGCGGCTAGGCACAGATACGCAGTATTTT
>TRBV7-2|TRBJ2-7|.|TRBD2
CASSPAGGATSF
TGTGCCAGCAGTCCAGCGGGGGGGGCAACTAGCTTC
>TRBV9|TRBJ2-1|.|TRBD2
CASSVVTSGAYNEQFF
TGTGCCAGCAGCGTAGTTACTAGCGGGGCTTACAATGAGCAGTTCTTC